The 2 T cell receptor beta chains reported below all come from one sample, sequenced in a study of blood T cell repertoires in COVID-19. Repertoires were generated with immunoSEQ multiplex PCR, while TCRdb's copy carries only in-frame clones and drops some. The sample includes about 150,000 clones, approximately 80% seen only once; the top ten take more than 2%. The sequenced material came from peripheral blood. Receptor source: a man aged 65 to 85 with acute or convalescent COVID-19.

CDR3 amino acids: CASSPRTGANPRGDEKLFF. The DNA of the CDR3 is TGTGCCAGTAGCCCTAGGACAGGGGCGAACCCCAGGGGAGATGAAAAACTGTTTTTT. The chain uses TRBV19 and TRBJ1-4, with 9 bases fitting TRBD1. The CDR3 is 19 residues long. Germline CDR1 and CDR2: LNHDA and SQIVND (reference sequence). The V and J ends lost 6 bases and 6 bases, in that order; junction bases with no gene match: 20.

The chain joins TRBV7-3 to TRBJ2-3; TRBD2 aligns across 8 bases. The CDR3 sequence is 15 residues long. CDR1 and CDR2 (germline): SGHTA, FQGTGA. V lost 4 bases to trimming and J lost 1 base; unmatched junction nucleotides: 4. The CDR3 sequence is CASSSVAGRTDTQYF. In DNA form, the CDR3 reads TGTGCCAGCAGCTCCGTAGCGGGGCGCACAGATACGCAGTATTTT.